This TCR beta chain was identified during a study of T cell responses to AZD1222 COVID-19 vaccine. The CDR3 sequence is 15 residues long. The V and J ends lost 1 base and 2 bases respectively, with 6 bases between them. Germline CDR1 reads MNHEY; CDR2 reads SVGAGI. In the case of this clone: Antigen unknown.

Profiled with immunoSEQ multiplex PCR; TCRdb holds only in-frame clones, not every one. The table records around 120,000 clones, roughly 91% of them present only once. Overall study findings and caveats: Compared with day 0, the breadth and depth of the Spike-specific TCR repertoire rose significantly after two doses of AZD1222.

The clonotype originates from an adult who received the AZD1222 COVID-19 vaccine. The chain uses TRBV6-5 and TRBJ2-6, with a possible D match to TRBD1 (5 bases). Specimen: peripheral blood, collected 28 days after the second AZD1222 dose. The CDR3 protein is CASSYLGAGANVLTF. CDR3 DNA sequence: TGTGCCAGCAGTTACTTAGGGGCTGGGGCCAACGTCCTGACTTTC.